The T cell receptor beta chain described here comes from a study of blood T cells in healthy people across ages. The CDR3 is 15 amino acids. V was pared by 4 bases and J by 0 bases, with 8 bases between. CDR1 is SGHRS and CDR2 is YFSETQ in the germline V gene. Of note for this clonotype: Its antigen is still unknown.

The study's findings and limits: Fewer expanded clones and more diversity marked long-lived versus aged donors.

With a J-beta primer mix and a sample-barcoded 5' primer, a second PCR ran 7 to 11 cycles. Each cDNA molecule, via a template-switch adaptor with 12 random nucleotides, was tagged. TCRdb fed the 5' RACE reads into MiXCR, producing one record per CDR3 protein. The data show around 2 million distinct CDR3 sequences, 35% to 50% seen once. The TCR sequence derives from a human donor in good health. The sample comprised blood. The chain employs TRBV5-1 and TRBJ2-6; D is uncertain. The CDR3 DNA follows: TGCGCCAGCAGCGACCTCAGCTCTGGGGCCAACGTCCTGACTTTC. Translating gives CASSDLSSGANVLTF.